The clone carrying this T cell receptor beta chain was detected only a few times. Its target is not known. The data were taken from a study of T cells after yellow fever vaccination. At the level of the study: SMART-Seq v4 Ultra Low Input prepared the low-cell-number fractions. Study-wide results and caveats: Most clones from primary vaccination resurfaced after the booster (around 95% CD4, more than 75% CD8). Bulk-population clonotypes that are abundant could appear as contaminants in FACS-sorted repertoires.

5'RACE template switching added a universal primer site and UMIs to TCR cDNA. In TCRdb, the 5' RACE reads were re-called with MiXCR into one record per CDR3 protein. The sample yields just under 600,000 distinct CDR3 sequences, roughly 14% seen once. CDR1 is MDHEN and CDR2 is SYDVKM in the germline V gene. This CDR3 is 14 amino acids long. Unmatched junction bases numbered 7, after V lost 8 bases and J lost 4 bases. This TCR was recovered from a man aged 30-40 years who received the YFV17D yellow fever vaccine. The sequenced sample was PBMCs, obtained on the day of the yellow fever booster vaccination. This chain joins TRBV28 and TRBJ2-2, with TRBD1 matching 7 bases. The CDR3 DNA reads TGTGCCAGCGGCTCGGGACAGAGCACCGGGGAGCTGTTTTTT. Protein product: CASGSGQSTGELFF.